These 12 T cell receptor beta chains originate from one sample sequenced in a study of regulatory T cells in long-lasting Graves disease. Arm-PCR of CDR3 regions and iRepertoire HTBI primers were the basis on which TCR beta libraries were built. TCRdb reprocessed the multiplex PCR reads with MiXCR, giving one entry per CDR3 protein. The repertoire holds around 450,000 distinct CDR3 sequences, with about a fifth as singletons. The time point is: persistent/refractory GD, antithyroid drugs over 5 years with positive TRAb. After RNA was extracted from PBMCs, the TCR library was made from it. Material: peripheral blood mononuclear cells (PBMCs), obtained when the disease was refractory, from a patient treated with antithyroid drugs. These receptors came from a female donor with Graves disease.

This clonotype was detected many times. The chain recombines TRBV28 with TRBJ1-6; D perhaps matches TRBD1 (5 bases). Germline CDR1 and CDR2: MDHEN and SYDVKM. Trimming cost V 5 bases and J 2 bases, with 16 bases left between them. CDR3 size: 17 residues. CDR3 sequence: CASSISGGSPYNSPLHF. The CDR3 DNA sequence: TGTGCCAGCAGTATCTCGGGGGGGAGCCCCTATAATTCACCCCTCCACTTT. The whole variable domain, filled in from reference TRBV28 and TRBJ1-6, reads DVKVTQSSRYLVKRTGEKVFLECVQDMDHENMFWYRQDPGLGLRLIYFSYDVKMKEKGDIPEGYSVSREKKERFSLILESASTNQTSMYLCASSISGGSPYNSPLHFGNGTRLTVT.

This chain joins TRBV30 and TRBJ2-5; 7 bases match TRBD1. Trimming took 0 bases from V and 7 from J; bases not matched to a gene: 20. CDR1 is GTSNPN, CDR2 SVGIG, per germline (reference sequence). CDR3 length: 18 amino acids. CDR3 loop: CAWSVFIWTGPSEGTQYF. CDR3 nucleotides: TGTGCCTGGAGTGTATTCATCTGGACAGGTCCCTCCGAAGGGACCCAGTACTTC.

The chain employs TRBV15 and TRBJ1-5; 9 nucleotides agree with TRBD1. Looked up from germline, CDR1 is LNHNV and CDR2 is YYDKDF (reference sequence). J lost 4 bases, V lost 0 bases, and 7 bases had no gene match. The CDR3 covers 17 residues. In nucleotides, the CDR3 is TGTGCCACCAGCAGAGACGGAATAGGGACAGGGAATCAGCCCCAGCATTTT. It is translated as CATSRDGIGTGNQPQHF.

This clonotype was seen many times. The chain is built from TRBV27 and TRBJ1-1, with D possibly TRBD1 on 5 matching bases. Trimming removed 3 bases from V and 8 bases from J, with 13 bases in between. This CDR3 spans 13 amino acids. Germline CDR1 and CDR2: MNHEY and SMNVEV (reference sequence). CDR3 coding DNA: TGTGCCAGCAGTTTTTCCGGGGGTCAGGAAGCTTTCTTT. Protein sequence: CASSFSGGQEAFF.

This chain joins TRBV5-5 and TRBJ1-1; 7 bases are a match to TRBD1. With 0 bases clipped from V and 6 bases from J, the junction kept 5 bases outside the gene matches. CDR1 is SGHKS and CDR2 is YYEKEE in the germline V gene (reference sequence). The CDR3 consists of 14 residues. CDR3 in amino acids: CASSLEGAWAEAFF. The CDR3 DNA is TGTGCCAGCAGCTTGGAGGGGGCATGGGCTGAAGCTTTCTTT. Full variable domain (remainder filled in from reference TRBV5-5 and TRBJ1-1): DAGVTQSPTHLIKTRGQQVTLRCSPISGHKSVSWYQQVLGQGPQFIFQYYEKEERGRGNFPDRFSARQFPNYSSELNVNALLLGDSALYLCASSLEGAWAEAFFGQGTRLTVV.

This clonotype was detected ten times or more. The V call is TRBV24-1, the J call TRBJ2-1, with D perhaps matching TRBD1 (6 bases). Between the trimmed V and J ends, which lost 4 bases and 10 bases, there was a span of 22 bases. Germline V CDR1 and CDR2: KGHDR, SFDVKD. There are 16 residues in the CDR3. The CDR3 here is CATSDPENTGLWEQFF. CDR3 sequence (DNA): TGTGCCACCAGTGACCCTGAAAACACAGGGTTATGGGAGCAGTTCTTC.

This clonotype was found many times. The CDR3 coding sequence is TGTGCCAGCAGTATAGGGACTAGCGGGATTTACGAGCAGTACTTC. Encoded protein: CASSIGTSGIYEQYF. J is TRBJ2-7 and V is TRBV27; 13 bases are shared with TRBD2. V shed 5 bases, J shed 4 bases, and the junction held 5 bases outside the gene matches. The CDR3 sequence is 15 residues long. The germline V gene has CDR1 MNHEY and CDR2 SMNVEV (reference sequence).

There are a few counts of this clonotype. The chain carries TRBV3-1 and TRBJ2-7, with a tentative D call TRBD2 (6 bases). Trimming removed 6 bases from V and 7 bases from J, with 19 bases in between. This CDR3 spans 14 amino acids. The V gene's germline CDR1 is LGHDT and CDR2 YNNKEL (reference sequence). The CDR3 bases are TGTGCCAGCAGAGGAGGGACCGGAGCGGGTGAGCAGTACTTC. Translation gives CASRGGTGAGEQYF.

As regards this clonotype: A far larger clone is one base from this, pointing to a likely read error. The J gene is TRBJ1-2, the V gene TRBV6-1; no reliable D call. The CDR3 is made up of 10 amino acids. The germline V gene encodes CDR1 MNHNS and CDR2 SASEGT. CDR3 region: CASRDYGYIF. CDR3 nucleotides: TGTGCCAGCAGGGACTATGGCTACATCTTC.

This clonotype was counted ten times or more. DNA for the CDR3: TGTGCCAGCACCCTACGGACAGGGGTCTACGAGCAGTACTTC. Encoded protein: CASTLRTGVYEQYF. The genes are TRBV28 and TRBJ2-7; 9 bases fit TRBD1. The J segment lost 3 bases and the V segment lost 7 bases, leaving 7 bases of the junction unmatched. CDR3 length equals 14 residues. CDR1 MDHEN and CDR2 SYDVKM come from the germline V gene.

The sample holds many counts of this clonotype. The chain is built from TRBV5-4 and TRBJ2-5; D remains unclear. Germline CDR1 reads SGHNT; CDR2 reads YYREEE (reference sequence). Trimming took off 0 bases at V and 1 base at J, with 7 bases between the two ends. This CDR3 spans 14 amino acids. This chain's CDR3 is CASSLEALQETQYF. The CDR3 region has the DNA TGTGCCAGCAGCTTGGAGGCACTCCAAGAGACCCAGTACTTC.

This clonotype was detected once. This may come from a read error, since a much larger clone is one base off. J is TRBJ2-3 and V is TRBV11-2; the D is unclear. This CDR3 is built from 14 residues. Germline CDR1 is SGHAT and CDR2 is FQNNGV. The CDR3 protein is CASSLSRHTDAQYF. The CDR3 region has the DNA TGTGCCAGCAGCTTGTCGCGGCACACAGATGCGCAGTATTTT. Looking up the rest from reference TRBV11-2 and TRBJ2-3 gives the full variable domain: EAGVAQSPRYKIIEKRQSVAFWCNPISGHATLYWYQQILGQGPKLLIQFQNNGVVDDSQLPKDRFSAERLKGVDSTLKIQPAKLEDSAVYLCASSLSRHTDAQYFGPGTRLTVL.